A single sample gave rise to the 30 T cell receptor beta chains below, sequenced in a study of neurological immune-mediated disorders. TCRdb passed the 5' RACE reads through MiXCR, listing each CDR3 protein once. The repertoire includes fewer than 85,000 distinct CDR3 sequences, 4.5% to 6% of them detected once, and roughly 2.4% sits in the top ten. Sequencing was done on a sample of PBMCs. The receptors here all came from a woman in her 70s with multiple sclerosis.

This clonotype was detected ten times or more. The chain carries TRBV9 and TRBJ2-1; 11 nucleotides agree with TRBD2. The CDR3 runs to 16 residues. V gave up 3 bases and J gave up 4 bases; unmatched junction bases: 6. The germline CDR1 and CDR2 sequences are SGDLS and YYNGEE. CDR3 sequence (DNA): TGTGCCAGCAGCGAGACCGGGACTAGCGGTTACAATGAGCAGTTCTTC. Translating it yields CASSETGTSGYNEQFF.

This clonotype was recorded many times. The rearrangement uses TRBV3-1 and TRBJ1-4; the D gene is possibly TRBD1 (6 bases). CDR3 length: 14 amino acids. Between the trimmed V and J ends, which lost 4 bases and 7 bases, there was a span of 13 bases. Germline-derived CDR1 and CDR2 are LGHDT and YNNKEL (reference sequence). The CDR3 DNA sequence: TGTGCCAGCAGCCCAGGGGTTAGGGCTGAAAAACTGTTTTTT. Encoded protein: CASSPGVRAEKLFF. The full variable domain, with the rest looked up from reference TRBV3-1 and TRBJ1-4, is DTAVSQTPKYLVTQMGNDKSIKCEQNLGHDTMYWYKQDSKKFLKIMFSYNNKELIINETVPNRFSPKSPDKAHLNLHINSLELGDSAVYFCASSPGVRAEKLFFGSGTQLSVL.

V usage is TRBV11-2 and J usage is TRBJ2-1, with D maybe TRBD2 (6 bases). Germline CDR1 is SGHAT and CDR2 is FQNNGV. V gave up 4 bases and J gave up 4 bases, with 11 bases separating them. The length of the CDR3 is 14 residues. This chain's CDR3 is CASSSGLKYNEQFF. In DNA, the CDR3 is TGTGCCAGCAGCTCGGGACTTAAATACAATGAGCAGTTCTTC.

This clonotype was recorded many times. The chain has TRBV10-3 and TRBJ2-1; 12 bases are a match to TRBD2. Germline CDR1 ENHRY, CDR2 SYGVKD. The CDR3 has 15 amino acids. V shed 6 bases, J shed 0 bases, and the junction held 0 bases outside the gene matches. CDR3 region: CAIRTSGSSYNEQFF. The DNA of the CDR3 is TGTGCCATCAGGACTAGCGGGAGCTCCTACAATGAGCAGTTCTTC.

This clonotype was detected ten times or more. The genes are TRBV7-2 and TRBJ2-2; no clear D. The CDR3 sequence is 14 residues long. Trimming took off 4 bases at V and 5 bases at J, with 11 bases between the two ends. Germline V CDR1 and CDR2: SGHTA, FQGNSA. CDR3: CASSSIVPTGELFF. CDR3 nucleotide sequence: TGTGCCAGCAGCTCAATTGTCCCTACCGGGGAGCTGTTTTTT.

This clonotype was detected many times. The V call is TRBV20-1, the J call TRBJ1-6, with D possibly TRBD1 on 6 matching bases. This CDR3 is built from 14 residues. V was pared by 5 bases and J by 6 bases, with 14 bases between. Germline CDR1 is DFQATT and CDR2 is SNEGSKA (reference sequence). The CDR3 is CSAGGTSLNSPLHF. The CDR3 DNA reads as TGCAGTGCTGGTGGGACAAGTCTTAATTCACCCCTCCACTTT.

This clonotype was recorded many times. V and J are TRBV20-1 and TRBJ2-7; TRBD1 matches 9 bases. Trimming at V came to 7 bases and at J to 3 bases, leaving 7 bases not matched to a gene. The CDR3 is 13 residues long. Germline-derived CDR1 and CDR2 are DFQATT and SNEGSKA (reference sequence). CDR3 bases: TGCAGTGTCTCCGGGACAGGGTTCTACGAGCAGTACTTC. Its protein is CSVSGTGFYEQYF.

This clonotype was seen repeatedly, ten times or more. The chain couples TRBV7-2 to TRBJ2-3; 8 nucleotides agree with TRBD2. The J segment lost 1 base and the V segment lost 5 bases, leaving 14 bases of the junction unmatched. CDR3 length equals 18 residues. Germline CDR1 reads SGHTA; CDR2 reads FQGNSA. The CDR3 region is CASSRREGSGRGTDTQYF. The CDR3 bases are TGTGCCAGCAGCCGAAGGGAGGGGAGCGGGAGAGGCACAGATACGCAGTATTTT.

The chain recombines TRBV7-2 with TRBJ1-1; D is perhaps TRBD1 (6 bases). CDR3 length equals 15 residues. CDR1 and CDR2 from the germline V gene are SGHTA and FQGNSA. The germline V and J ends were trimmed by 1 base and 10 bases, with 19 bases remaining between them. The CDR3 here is CASSLGGSRGGVAFF. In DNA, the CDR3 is TGTGCCAGCAGCTTAGGAGGATCCAGGGGCGGCGTAGCTTTCTTT.

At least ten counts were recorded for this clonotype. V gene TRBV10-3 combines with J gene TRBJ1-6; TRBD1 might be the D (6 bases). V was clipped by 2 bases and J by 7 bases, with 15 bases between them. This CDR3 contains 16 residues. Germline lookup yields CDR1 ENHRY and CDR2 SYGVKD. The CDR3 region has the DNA TGTGCCATCAGTGAGACCGGACAGTACGGAAATTCACCCCTCCACTTT. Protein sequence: CAISETGQYGNSPLHF.

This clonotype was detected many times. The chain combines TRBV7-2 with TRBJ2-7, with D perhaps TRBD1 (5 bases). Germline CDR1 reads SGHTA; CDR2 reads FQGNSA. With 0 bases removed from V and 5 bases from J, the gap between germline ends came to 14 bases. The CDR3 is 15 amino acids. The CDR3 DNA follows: TGTGCCAGCAGCTTAGCTGGACAAAGTATTCACGAGCAGTACTTC. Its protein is CASSLAGQSIHEQYF.

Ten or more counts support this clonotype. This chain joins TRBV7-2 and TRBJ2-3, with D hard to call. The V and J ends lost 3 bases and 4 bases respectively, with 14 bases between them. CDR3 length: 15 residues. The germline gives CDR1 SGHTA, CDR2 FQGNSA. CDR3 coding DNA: TGTGCCAGCAGCTTCTACGGCCAGATTCCAGATACGCAGTATTTT. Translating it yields CASSFYGQIPDTQYF.

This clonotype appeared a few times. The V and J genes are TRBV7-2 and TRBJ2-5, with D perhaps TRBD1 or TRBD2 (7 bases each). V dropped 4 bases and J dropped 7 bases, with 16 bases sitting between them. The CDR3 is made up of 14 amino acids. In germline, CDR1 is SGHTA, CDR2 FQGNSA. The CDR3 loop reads CASSSNRGGGTQYF. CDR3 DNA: TGTGCCAGCAGCTCTAACAGGGGCGGGGGGACCCAGTACTTC.

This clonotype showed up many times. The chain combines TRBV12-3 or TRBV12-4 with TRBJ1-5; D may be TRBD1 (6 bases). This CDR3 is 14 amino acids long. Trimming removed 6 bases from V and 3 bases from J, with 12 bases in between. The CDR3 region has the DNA TGTGCCAGCAGGGGGACAACAGACAATCAGCCCCAGCATTTT. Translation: CASRGTTDNQPQHF.

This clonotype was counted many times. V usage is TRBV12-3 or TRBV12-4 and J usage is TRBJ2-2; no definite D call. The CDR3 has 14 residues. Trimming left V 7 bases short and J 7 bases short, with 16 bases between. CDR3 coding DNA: TGTGCCAGCAAGGATAGCTGGATCGGCGGGGAGCTGTTTTTT. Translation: CASKDSWIGGELFF.

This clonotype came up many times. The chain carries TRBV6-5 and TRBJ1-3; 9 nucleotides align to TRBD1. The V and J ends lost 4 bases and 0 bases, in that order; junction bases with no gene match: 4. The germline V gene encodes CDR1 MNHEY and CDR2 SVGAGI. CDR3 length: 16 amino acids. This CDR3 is CASSSGQGHSGNTIYF. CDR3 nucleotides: TGTGCCAGCAGTTCGGGACAGGGACACTCTGGAAACACCATATATTTT.

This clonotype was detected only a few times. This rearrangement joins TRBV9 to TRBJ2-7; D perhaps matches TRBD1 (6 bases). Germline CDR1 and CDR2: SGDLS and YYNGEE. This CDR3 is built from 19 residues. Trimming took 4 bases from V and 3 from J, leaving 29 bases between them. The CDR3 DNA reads TGTGCCAGCAGCCCCTCCCAGCAGGGGCCAGGCCAAAAAAGCTACGAGCAGTACTTC. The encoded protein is CASSPSQQGPGQKSYEQYF.

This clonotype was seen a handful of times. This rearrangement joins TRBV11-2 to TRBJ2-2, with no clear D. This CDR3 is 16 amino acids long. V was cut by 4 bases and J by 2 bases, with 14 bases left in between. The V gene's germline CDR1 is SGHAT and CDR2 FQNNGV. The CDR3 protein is CASSSRLAANTGELFF. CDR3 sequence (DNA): TGTGCCAGCAGCTCCCGATTGGCAGCAAACACCGGGGAGCTGTTTTTT.

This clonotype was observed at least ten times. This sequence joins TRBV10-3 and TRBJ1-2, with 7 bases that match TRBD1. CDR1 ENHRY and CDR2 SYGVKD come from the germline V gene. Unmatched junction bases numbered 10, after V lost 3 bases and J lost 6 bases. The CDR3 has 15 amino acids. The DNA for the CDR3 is TGTGCCATCAGTGACCCCCAGGGGGAAGTTGATGGCTACACCTTC. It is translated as CAISDPQGEVDGYTF.

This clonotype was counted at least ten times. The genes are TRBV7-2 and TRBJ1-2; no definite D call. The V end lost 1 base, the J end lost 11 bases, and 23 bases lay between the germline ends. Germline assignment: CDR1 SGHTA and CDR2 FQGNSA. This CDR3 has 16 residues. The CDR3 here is CASSLERRTLITSYTF. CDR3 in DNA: TGTGCCAGCAGCTTAGAGCGCCGGACCCTGATAACCTCATACACCTTC.

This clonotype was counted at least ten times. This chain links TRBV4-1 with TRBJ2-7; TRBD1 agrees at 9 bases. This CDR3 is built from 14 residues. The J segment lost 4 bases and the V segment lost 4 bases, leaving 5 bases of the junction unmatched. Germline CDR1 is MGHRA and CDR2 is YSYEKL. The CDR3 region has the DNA TGCGCCAGCAGCCTACGACAGGGGGTATACGAGCAGTACTTC. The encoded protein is CASSLRQGVYEQYF.

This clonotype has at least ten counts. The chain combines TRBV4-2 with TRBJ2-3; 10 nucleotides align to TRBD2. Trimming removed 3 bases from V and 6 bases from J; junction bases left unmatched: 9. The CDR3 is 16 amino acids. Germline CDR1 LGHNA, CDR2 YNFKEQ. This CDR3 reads CASSQTLAGGADTQYF. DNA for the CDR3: TGTGCCAGCAGCCAGACCTTAGCGGGAGGTGCGGATACGCAGTATTTT.

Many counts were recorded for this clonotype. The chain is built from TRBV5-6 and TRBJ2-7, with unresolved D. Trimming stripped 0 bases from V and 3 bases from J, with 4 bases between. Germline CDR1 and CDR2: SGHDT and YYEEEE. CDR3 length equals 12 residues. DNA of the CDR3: TGTGCCAGCAGCTTGGACTTCTACGAGCAGTACTTC. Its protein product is CASSLDFYEQYF.

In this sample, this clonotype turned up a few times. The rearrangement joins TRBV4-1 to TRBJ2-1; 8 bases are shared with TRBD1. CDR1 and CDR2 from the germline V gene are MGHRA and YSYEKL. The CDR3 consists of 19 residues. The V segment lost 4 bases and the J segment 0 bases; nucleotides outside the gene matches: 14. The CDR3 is CASSPPPGGRSLSYNEQFF. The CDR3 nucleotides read TGCGCCAGCAGCCCCCCCCCAGGGGGCCGCTCCCTCTCCTACAATGAGCAGTTCTTC.

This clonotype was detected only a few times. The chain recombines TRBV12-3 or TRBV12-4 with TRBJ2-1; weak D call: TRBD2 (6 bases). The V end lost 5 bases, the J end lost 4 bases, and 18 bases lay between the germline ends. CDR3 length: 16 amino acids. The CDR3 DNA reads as TGTGCCAGCAGTCGCTTGACTAGTCCGCCTTACAATGAGCAGTTCTTC. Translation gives CASSRLTSPPYNEQFF.

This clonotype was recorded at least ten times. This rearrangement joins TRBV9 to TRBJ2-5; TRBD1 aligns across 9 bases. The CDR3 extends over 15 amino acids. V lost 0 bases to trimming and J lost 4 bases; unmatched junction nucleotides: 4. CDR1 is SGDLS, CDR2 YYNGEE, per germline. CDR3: CASSVGQGGRETQYF. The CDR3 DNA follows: TGTGCCAGCAGCGTAGGACAGGGGGGAAGAGAGACCCAGTACTTC. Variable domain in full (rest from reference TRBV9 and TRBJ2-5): DSGVTQTPKHLITATGQRVTLRCSPRSGDLSVYWYQQSLDQGLQFLIQYYNGEERAKGNILERFSAQQFPDLHSELNLSSLELGDSALYFCASSVGQGGRETQYFGPGTRLLVL.

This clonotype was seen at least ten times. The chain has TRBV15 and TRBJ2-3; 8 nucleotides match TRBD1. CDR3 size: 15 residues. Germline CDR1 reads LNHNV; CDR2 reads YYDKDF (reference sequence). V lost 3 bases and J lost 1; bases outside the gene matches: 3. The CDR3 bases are TGTGCCACCAGCAGGACAGGGGACCGCACAGATACGCAGTATTTT. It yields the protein CATSRTGDRTDTQYF.

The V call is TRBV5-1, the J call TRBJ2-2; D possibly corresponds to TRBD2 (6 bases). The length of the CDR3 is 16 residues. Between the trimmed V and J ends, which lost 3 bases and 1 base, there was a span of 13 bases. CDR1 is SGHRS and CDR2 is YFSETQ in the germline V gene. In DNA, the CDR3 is TGCGCCAGCAGCTACCCCGGGACTGGGAACACCGGGGAGCTGTTTTTT. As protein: CASSYPGTGNTGELFF.

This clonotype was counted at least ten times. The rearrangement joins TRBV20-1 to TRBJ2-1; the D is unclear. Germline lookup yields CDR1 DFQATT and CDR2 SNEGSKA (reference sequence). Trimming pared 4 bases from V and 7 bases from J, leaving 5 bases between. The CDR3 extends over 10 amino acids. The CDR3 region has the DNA TGCAGTGCTACAAGGAATGAGCAGTTCTTC. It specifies CSATRNEQFF.

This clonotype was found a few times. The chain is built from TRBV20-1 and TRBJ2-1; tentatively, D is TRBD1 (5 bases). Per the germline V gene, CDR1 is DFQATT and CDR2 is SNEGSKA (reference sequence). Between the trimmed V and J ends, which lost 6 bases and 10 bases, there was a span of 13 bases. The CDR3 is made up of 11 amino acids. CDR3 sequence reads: CSAPDHREQFF. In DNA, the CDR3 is TGCAGTGCCCCCGACCACAGGGAGCAGTTCTTC.